One and the same sample provided the 9 T cell receptor beta chains below, sequenced in a study of low-dose radiotherapy and immunotherapy resistance in tumors. Sample time point: after trial treatment. Described treatment: LDRT plus nivolumab, ipilimumab, low-dose cyclophosphamide and aspirin (RACIN trial). Covering alpha and beta chains, TRAV- and TRBV-specific primers were used for the first-strand cDNA. A roughly 22-cycle PCR with a constant-region primer and V-primer adapter amplified TCRs. TCRdb analysed the reads with MiXCR anew, one entry per CDR3 protein. Of some 57,000 distinct CDR3 sequences in the sample, about a quarter were seen once. Sample: PBMCs, taken after low-dose radiotherapy plus immunotherapy. These receptors were taken from a male donor with prostate cancer.

This clonotype was counted at least ten times. V is TRBV10-3 and J is TRBJ2-1; 9 bases align to TRBD2. From germline, CDR1 is ENHRY and CDR2 SYGVKD. The CDR3 runs 16 residues. The junction had 5 bases not matched to a gene; V was cut back by 0 bases and J by 5 bases. CDR3: CAISESPSGGNNEQFF. As DNA, the CDR3 is TGTGCCATCAGTGAGTCGCCCAGCGGGGGGAACAATGAGCAGTTCTTC.

This clonotype was seen ten or more times. The chain recombines TRBV15 with TRBJ2-7; tentatively, D is TRBD2 (5 bases). Between the trimmed V and J ends, which lost 1 base and 1 base, there was a span of 11 bases. This CDR3 comprises 15 residues. The germline V gene encodes CDR1 LNHNV and CDR2 YYDKDF (reference sequence). CDR3 in amino acids: CATSRVLDWSYEQYF. In DNA form, the CDR3 reads TGTGCCACCAGCAGAGTGCTGGACTGGTCCTACGAGCAGTACTTC.

This clonotype has ten or more counts. V and J are TRBV28 and TRBJ2-5; D remains unclear. Germline CDR1 reads MDHEN; CDR2 reads SYDVKM. Trimming removed 8 bases at V and 3 bases at J, with 10 bases between. The CDR3 is made up of 12 amino acids. CDR3 protein: CASQTAKETQYF. In nucleotides, the CDR3 is TGTGCCAGCCAAACCGCAAAAGAGACCCAGTACTTC. The full variable domain, with the rest looked up from reference TRBV28 and TRBJ2-5, is DVKVTQSSRYLVKRTGEKVFLECVQDMDHENMFWYRQDPGLGLRLIYFSYDVKMKEKGDIPEGYSVSREKKERFSLILESASTNQTSMYLCASQTAKETQYFGPGTRLLVL.

This clonotype was observed many times. The rearrangement links TRBV20-1 to TRBJ2-1, with 10 bases lining up with TRBD2. This CDR3 is built from 15 residues. V shed 0 bases, J shed 8 bases, and the junction held 7 bases outside the gene matches. Germline values: CDR1 DFQATT, CDR2 SNEGSKA (reference sequence). The CDR3 DNA reads as TGCAGTGCTAGAGATATGGGGACTAGCGTCGATGAGCAGTTCTTC. This codes for CSARDMGTSVDEQFF.

This clonotype has a count of ten or more. V and J are TRBV5-6 and TRBJ2-1, with D perhaps TRBD2 (6 bases). Per germline, CDR1 SGHDT and CDR2 YYEEEE. CDR3 length: 17 residues. V was cut by 1 base and J by 0 bases, with 14 bases left in between. The DNA for the CDR3 is TGTGCCAGCAGCTTGACCTTTGCGGGGAGCTCCTACAATGAGCAGTTCTTC. This codes for CASSLTFAGSSYNEQFF.

Note on this clonotype: A read error is likely here: a far larger clone is one base away. The chain employs TRBV7-9 and TRBJ2-1; perhaps TRBD2 as D (6 bases). Deletions cut 3 bases from V and 13 bases from J, with 22 bases between. CDR1 is SEHNR and CDR2 is FQNEAQ in the germline V gene (reference sequence). The CDR3 sequence is 15 residues long. The CDR3 protein is CASSLEGIPKETQFF. DNA of the CDR3: TGTGCCAGCAGCTTGGAGGGGATTCCGAAAGAGACCCAGTTCTTC.

This clonotype showed up many times. The V call is TRBV5-1, the J call TRBJ2-7; no definite D call. There are 12 residues in the CDR3. CDR1 SGHRS and CDR2 YFSETQ come from the germline V gene. With 5 bases removed from V and 4 bases from J, the gap between germline ends came to 10 bases. CDR3 region: CASSNGRYEQYF. CDR3 in DNA: TGCGCCAGCAGTAATGGACGGTACGAGCAGTACTTC. The whole variable domain, filled in from reference TRBV5-1 and TRBJ2-7, reads KAGVTQTPRYLIKTRGQQVTLSCSPISGHRSVSWYQQTPGQGLQFLFEYFSETQRNKGNFPGRFSGRQFSNSRSEMNVSTLELGDSALYLCASSNGRYEQYFGPGTRLTVT.

The V gene is TRBV18, the J gene TRBJ2-3; D gene unclear. The CDR3 extends over 16 amino acids. Deletions cut 0 bases from V and 0 bases from J, with 10 bases between. Germline CDR1 KGHSH, CDR2 LQKENI. CDR3 DNA: TGTGCCAGCTCACCACCAATCCGTACAAGCACAGATACGCAGTATTTT. Translation: CASSPPIRTSTDTQYF.

This clonotype is labeled medium-sized. The V gene is TRBV5-6, the J gene TRBJ2-4; no clear D. The CDR3 totals 14 residues. The V end was cut by 7 bases, the J end by 0 bases, with 11 bases between. The germline gives CDR1 SGHDT, CDR2 YYEEEE. This chain's CDR3 is CASHNPGAKNIQYF. CDR3 DNA sequence: TGTGCCAGCCATAATCCGGGAGCCAAAAACATTCAGTACTTC.